One T cell receptor beta chain is described in this entry. The data were obtained in a study of blood T cell repertoires in COVID-19. Across the whole study: Nucleic acid was either cDNA or gDNA, and it came from T cells, B-cell-depleted T cells, or PBMCs.

In the original analysis: Researchers report that nucleated cell counts were estimated from reference gene primer amplification. TCRdb keeps only in-frame clones here, not all; method: immunoSEQ multiplex PCR. Clone size and V and J calls were adopted from that table, with D and trimming inferred from the DNA. Of 300,000 or so clones listed, nearly 90% are singletons. Germline V gene lookup returns CDR1 KGHSH and CDR2 LQKENI. CDR3 length: 15 amino acids. V was clipped by 3 bases and J by 2 bases, with 13 bases between them. Participant age was roughly 18 to 90 years, and participants resided in 24 US areas. No more than 2 weeks before study entry, exposed participants had met a case of COVID-19.

Sequenced material: PBMCs or T cells enriched from blood (not recorded which). The clonotype comes from a woman in her forties or fifties who had been exposed to COVID-19. V is TRBV18 and J is TRBJ1-1, with D possibly matching TRBD1 (5 bases). The CDR3 loop reads CASSPRWGDNTEAFF. The CDR3 bases are TGTGCCAGCTCACCCAGGTGGGGGGACAACACTGAAGCTTTCTTT.